This TCR beta chain was recovered during a study of blood T cell repertoires in COVID-19. Study information: The United States, Italy and Spain were the sources of the acute and convalescent COVID-19 samples. PBMCs, B-cell-depleted T cells, or T cells were the source of the cDNA or gDNA that made up the material.

As processed by the authors: Reference gene primer amplification in the assay estimated nucleated cell counts. Assay used: immunoSEQ multiplex PCR; TCRdb lists only in-frame clones, some missing. V and J calls and clone size are copied from that table; D and trimming were computed from the DNA. The sample yields 40,000 to 55,000 clones, around nine tenths seen once. V was clipped by 4 bases and J by 5 bases; unmatched bases: 11. Germline V gives CDR1 LGHDT, CDR2 YNNKEL (reference sequence). This CDR3 is built from 16 residues. The clonotype comes from a woman over 75 with acute or convalescent COVID-19. The sample was peripheral blood. This rearrangement joins TRBV3-1 (or the pseudogene TRBV3-2) to TRBJ2-5, with 9 bases matching TRBD2. The CDR3 spells CASSPRTSGRGETQYF. DNA of the CDR3: TGTGCCAGCAGCCCACGAACTAGCGGGCGAGGGGAGACCCAGTACTTC.